One and the same sample provided the 11 T cell receptor beta chains below, sequenced in a study of blood T cells in healthy people across ages. It was with a sample-barcoded 5' primer and a J-beta primer mix that a second PCR of about 6 to 11 cycles was run. One entry per CDR3 protein results from TCRdb running MiXCR on the 5' RACE reads. The sample includes 700,000 or so distinct CDR3 sequences, over 20% of them seen just once. Input material: blood. The origin of the receptors is a man between 65 and 80 years old in good health.

The gene calls are TRBV18 and TRBJ1-1, with 7 bases lining up with TRBD1. Per the germline V gene, CDR1 is KGHSH and CDR2 is LQKENI. With 8 bases clipped from V and 6 bases from J, the junction kept 9 bases outside the gene matches. This CDR3 region has 13 residues. DNA for the CDR3: TGTGCCAGCACCGCAGGGGGGAGGGCTGAAGCTTTCTTT. As protein: CASTAGGRAEAFF.

This clonotype was picked up a small number of times. The gene calls are TRBV20-1 and TRBJ2-5, with 8 bases fitting TRBD2. The J call may be faulty, since TRBJ2-1 better matches the DNA end. CDR3 size: 13 residues. Germline lookup yields CDR1 DFQATT and CDR2 SNEGSKA (reference sequence). The CDR3 reads CSAPAGEGYEQFF. In DNA, the CDR3 is TGCAGTGCCCCAGCGGGAGAAGGGTATGAGCAGTTCTTC.

This clonotype was counted at least ten times. J is TRBJ2-1 and V is TRBV12-3 or TRBV12-4; TRBD1 might be the D (6 bases). Trimming shortened V by 5 bases and J by 5 bases, and 10 bases separated the two germline ends. The CDR3 loop spans 13 amino acids. The CDR3 protein is CASSTGQNNEQFF. The CDR3 region has the DNA TGTGCCAGCAGTACCGGACAGAACAATGAGCAGTTCTTC.

This clonotype was seen more than once but under ten times. This chain connects TRBV7-9 to TRBJ2-7; a possible D gene is TRBD2 (6 bases). This CDR3 has 14 residues. With 5 bases removed from V and 0 bases from J, the gap between germline ends came to 11 bases. CDR1 is SEHNR and CDR2 is FQNEAQ in the germline V gene (reference sequence). CDR3 nucleotides: TGTGCCAGCAGCCCCCTAGCGAGCTCCTACGAGCAGTACTTC. Translated: CASSPLASSYEQYF.

This clonotype was observed at least ten times. The V call is TRBV20-1, the J call TRBJ2-7; 11 positions match TRBD2. V lost 5 bases and J lost 8; bases outside the gene matches: 11. Germline assignment: CDR1 DFQATT and CDR2 SNEGSKA (reference sequence). CDR3 length equals 14 residues. The chain's CDR3 is CSARQTSGAPKQYF. The CDR3 DNA follows: TGCAGTGCTCGACAGACTAGCGGGGCCCCAAAGCAGTACTTC.

The chain is built from TRBV29-1 and TRBJ2-1, with TRBD1 as a possible D gene (5 bases). This CDR3 has 14 amino acids. Deletions cut 6 bases from V and 0 bases from J, with 12 bases between. From germline, CDR1 is SQVTM and CDR2 ANQGSEA. In nucleotides, the CDR3 is TGCAGCGTCCCCAAGGGGCTCTCCTACAATGAGCAGTTCTTC. Encoded protein: CSVPKGLSYNEQFF.

This clonotype came up a few times. This sequence joins TRBV7-9 and TRBJ1-4; a weak D match, TRBD1 (5 bases). The CDR3 length is 18 residues. The V gene lost 2 bases and the J gene lost 9 bases, with 25 bases spanning the gap. Germline CDR1 is SEHNR and CDR2 is FQNEAQ (reference sequence). As DNA, the CDR3 is TGTGCCAGCAGCTTATCCCCCCGGGACGGGGAACTTTCTCAAAAACTGTTTTTT. Its protein is CASSLSPRDGELSQKLFF. The full variable domain, in which reference TRBV7-9 and TRBJ1-4 provide the parts outside the CDR3, is DTGVSQNPRHKITKRGQNVTFRCDPISEHNRLYWYRQTLGQGPEFLTYFQNEAQLEKSRLLSDRFSAERPKGSFSTLEIQRTEQGDSAMYLCASSLSPRDGELSQKLFFGSGTQLSVL.

The DNA of the CDR3 is TGCGCCAGCAGTGAGACCAGGACCAGCACAGATACGCAGTATTTT. Translation gives CASSETRTSTDTQYF. The chain has TRBV10-1 and TRBJ2-3; no clear D gene. Trimming removed 2 bases at V and 0 bases at J, with 9 bases between. This CDR3 is 15 amino acids long. Germline V gene data show CDR1 as WNHNN and CDR2 as SYGVQD (reference sequence).

This clonotype came up many times. The V gene is TRBV12-3 or TRBV12-4, the J gene TRBJ1-2; D is unclear. The V end lost 3 bases, the J end lost 2 bases, and 13 bases lay between the germline ends. CDR3 length equals 15 residues. The CDR3 region has the DNA TGTGCCAGCAGTTTTAACCGCGACCCAAACTATGGCTACACCTTC. Amino acid sequence: CASSFNRDPNYGYTF.

This clonotype is a singleton in its sample. The V gene is TRBV11-2, the J gene TRBJ1-2; the D is unclear. This CDR3 has 14 amino acids. Germline CDR1 and CDR2: SGHAT and FQNNGV. The germline V and J ends were trimmed by 2 bases and 5 bases, with 12 bases remaining between them. CDR3 DNA: TGTGCCAGCAGCTTATTTCCGAACCTTTATGGCTACACCTTC. Its protein is CASSLFPNLYGYTF.

The chain employs TRBV12-3 or TRBV12-4 and TRBJ2-5; TRBD1 is a possible D gene (5 bases). This CDR3 contains 15 residues. V lost 1 base, J lost 6 bases, and 15 bases lay in between. This chain's CDR3 is CASSLGGSEVQTQYF. CDR3 in DNA: TGTGCCAGCAGTTTAGGGGGCAGCGAGGTGCAGACCCAGTACTTC.